This T cell receptor beta chain was found in a study of blood T cell repertoires in COVID-19. Across the whole study: T cells, B-cell-depleted T cells, or PBMCs supplied cDNA or gDNA.

In the original analysis: Nucleated cell number was recorded as an estimate derived from reference gene primer amplification. The assay was immunoSEQ multiplex PCR, and TCRdb's table has in-frame clones only and misses some. The V and J calls and the clone size are those of that table, but D and trimming were determined from the DNA. The sample consists of 400,000 or so clones, around 87% of them appearing once. The CDR3 extends over 16 amino acids. Study members were between roughly 18 and 89 years old and lived in 24 US regions. Clinical history as reported by participants underpinned cohort assignment.

The chain combines TRBV21-1 with TRBJ2-2; TRBD2 is the table's D call and was not checked against the DNA. TRBV21-1 is a pseudogene segment. This TCR came from a man aged 35 to 55 in a cohort exposed to, infected with or recovered from COVID-19 (not recorded which). The sample was PBMCs or T cells enriched from blood (not recorded which). CDR3 bases: TGTGCCAGCAGCAAAGCGCTAGCGGGCTATCCCGGGGAGCTGTTTTTT. Its translation is CASSKALAGYPGELFF.